The 13 T cell receptor beta chains reported below all come from one sample, sequenced in a study of blood T cell repertoires in COVID-19. Sequencing used immunoSEQ multiplex PCR; TCRdb keeps in-frame clones, though not all of them. The sample lists 90,000 to 110,000 clones, around four fifths seen once, with 19% in the top ten. The material sequenced was peripheral blood. The receptors stem from a woman between 65 and 79 years old with acute or convalescent COVID-19.

The chain is built from TRBV28 and TRBJ2-6, with 7 bases that match TRBD1. Per germline, CDR1 MDHEN and CDR2 SYDVKM. The CDR3 has 15 amino acids. Trimming took 6 bases from V and 2 from J; bases not matched to a gene: 4. For the CDR3, the DNA is TGTGCCAGCAGGGTGCAGGGGGCTGGGGCCAACGTCCTGACTTTC. Translating it yields CASRVQGAGANVLTF.

The J gene is TRBJ1-3, the V gene TRBV4-3; unclear D gene. V was pared by 3 bases and J by 4 bases, with 16 bases between. Germline CDR1 and CDR2: LGHNA and YSLEER. The CDR3 consists of 16 residues. The CDR3 coding sequence is TGCGCCAGCAGCCAGGCGCACAGTCTAAGGGGAAACACCATATATTTT. Its protein is CASSQAHSLRGNTIYF.

The genes are TRBV6-9 and TRBJ2-1; perhaps TRBD1 as D (5 bases). V was clipped by 3 bases and J by 4 bases, with 7 bases between them. Germline CDR1 and CDR2: MNHGY and SVAAGI. This CDR3 has 13 residues. The CDR3: CASSYDRYNEQFF. As DNA, the CDR3 is TGTGCCAGCAGTTACGACAGATACAATGAGCAGTTCTTC.

V is TRBV6-2 or TRBV6-3 and J is TRBJ2-1, with TRBD2 as a possible D gene (5 bases). This CDR3 region has 13 residues. Between the trimmed V and J ends, which lost 0 bases and 9 bases, there was a span of 9 bases. Germline lookup yields CDR1 MNHEY and CDR2 SVGEGT. The CDR3 sequence is CASSYSMTTEQFF. In nucleotides, the CDR3 is TGTGCCAGCAGTTACTCTATGACTACTGAGCAGTTCTTC.

This chain joins TRBV6-5 and TRBJ2-7; perhaps TRBD2 as D (5 bases). Germline assignment: CDR1 MNHEY and CDR2 SVGAGI. This CDR3 is 12 amino acids long. The V gene lost 8 bases and the J gene lost 5 bases, with 13 bases spanning the gap. CDR3 protein: CASEGNGNEQYF. Written as DNA, the CDR3 is TGTGCCAGCGAGGGAAACGGCAACGAGCAGTACTTC.

V gene TRBV27 combines with J gene TRBJ1-2, with 10 positions matching TRBD1. CDR3 length equals 17 residues. Per the germline V gene, CDR1 is MNHEY and CDR2 is SMNVEV (reference sequence). V was clipped by 5 bases and J by 6 bases; unmatched bases: 15. The CDR3 sequence is CASSALADHGQGDGYTF. CDR3 sequence (DNA): TGTGCCAGCAGTGCCCTAGCCGACCACGGACAGGGGGATGGCTACACCTTC.

This clone was recorded once. J is TRBJ1-1 and V is TRBV30; D not resolved. There are 12 residues in the CDR3. In germline, CDR1 is GTSNPN, CDR2 SVGIG (reference sequence). V shed 7 bases and J shed 6 bases, with 15 bases lying between them. Written as DNA, the CDR3 is TGTGCCTCCGGCGGGGTCATCGCTGAAGCTTTCTTT. Its protein product is CASGGVIAEAFF.

Details on this clone: Distinct nucleotide sequences in the sample also encode this CDR3. The chain employs TRBV18 and TRBJ2-5, with D possibly matching TRBD2 (6 bases). The germline CDR1 and CDR2 sequences are KGHSH and LQKENI. The CDR3 is made up of 13 amino acids. Trimming took off 3 bases at V and 5 bases at J, with 10 bases between the two ends. The CDR3 DNA is TGTGCCAGCTCACCGCGTGGGGGGGAGACCCAGTACTTC. Translation: CASSPRGGETQYF.

The DNA for the CDR3 is TGTGCCAGCAGCCTCCAGGGGGCTTTAAGGAATGGCTACACCTTC. The encoded protein is CASSLQGALRNGYTF. The V gene is TRBV7-9, the J gene TRBJ1-2; 8 nucleotides align to TRBD1. Germline values: CDR1 SEHNR, CDR2 FQNEAQ (reference sequence). This CDR3 has 15 residues. Trimming cost V 5 bases and J 6 bases; bases outside gene matches: 11.

This clone has only a few counts. The chain has TRBV24-1 and TRBJ2-3; D perhaps matches TRBD1 (6 bases). Looked up from germline, CDR1 is KGHDR and CDR2 is SFDVKD. Trimming pared 4 bases from V and 4 bases from J, leaving 11 bases between. The CDR3 has 14 amino acids. CDR3 sequence: CATSEQGSSDTQYF. The DNA of the CDR3 is TGTGCCACCAGTGAGCAGGGGTCATCAGATACGCAGTATTTT.

The chain couples TRBV7-2 to TRBJ2-7; D perhaps matches TRBD1 (6 bases). Germline V gene sequence: CDR1 SGHTA, CDR2 FQGNSA. The V gene lost 3 bases and the J gene lost 2 bases, with 14 bases spanning the gap. The CDR3 runs to 15 residues. The chain's CDR3 is CASSFDRTPTYEQYF. The CDR3 DNA reads TGTGCCAGCAGCTTCGACAGGACCCCGACCTACGAGCAGTACTTC.

This clone was picked up a small number of times. The chain links TRBV5-5 to TRBJ2-7, with 13 bases identical to TRBD2. This CDR3 comprises 14 residues. Germline V gene data show CDR1 as SGHKS and CDR2 as YYEKEE (reference sequence). V lost 3 bases and J lost 4; bases outside the gene matches: 1. CDR3 coding DNA: TGTGCCAGCAGCTGGACTAGCGGGGGTTACGAGCAGTACTTC. This encodes CASSWTSGGYEQYF.

The chain couples TRBV27 to TRBJ1-2, with a weak D call TRBD1 (5 bases). Germline V gene sequence: CDR1 MNHEY, CDR2 SMNVEV (reference sequence). The CDR3 is 16 amino acids. Trimming left V 6 bases short and J 4 bases short, with 21 bases between. The CDR3, as DNA: TGTGCCAGCAGCCGCAGGGCGGGGCAGGGAACCTATGGCTACACCTTC. Amino acid sequence: CASSRRAGQGTYGYTF.